What follows are 11 T cell receptor beta chains derived from one specimen sequenced in a study of T cell changes during pregnancy in multiple sclerosis. Assay used: immunoSEQ multiplex PCR; TCRdb lists only in-frame clones, some missing. The sample gives about 110,000 clones, under 95% of which show up once; about 1.5% is in the top ten. The sequencing here drew on peripheral blood, taken before pregnancy. Every receptor here comes from a female donor with multiple sclerosis, enrolled in a pregnancy study.

This sequence joins TRBV5-4 and TRBJ1-1; D possibly corresponds to TRBD1 (6 bases). Trimming cost V 4 bases and J 0 bases, with 22 bases left between them. The germline CDR1 and CDR2 sequences are SGHNT and YYREEE (reference sequence). The CDR3 extends over 18 amino acids. CDR3 nucleotides: TGTGCCAGCAGCGTCGGGCAGGGGAGAAGTCTCATGAACACTGAAGCTTTCTTT. Translated, it gives CASSVGQGRSLMNTEAFF.

The V and J genes are TRBV28 and TRBJ2-5, with D possibly being TRBD2 (5 bases). V dropped 10 bases and J dropped 2 bases, with 14 bases sitting between them. Germline assignment: CDR1 MDHEN and CDR2 SYDVKM. The CDR3 loop spans 13 amino acids. The CDR3 loop is CATVFSGQETQYF. In nucleotides, the CDR3 is TGTGCCACGGTATTCTCGGGGCAAGAGACCCAGTACTTC. Full variable domain (outside the CDR3, taken from reference TRBV28 and TRBJ2-5): DVKVTQSSRYLVKRTGEKVFLECVQDMDHENMFWYRQDPGLGLRLIYFSYDVKMKEKGDIPEGYSVSREKKERFSLILESASTNQTSMYLCATVFSGQETQYFGPGTRLLVL.

The chain recombines TRBV5-1 with TRBJ1-4, with 7 positions matching TRBD1. CDR1 and CDR2 (germline): SGHRS, YFSETQ. The CDR3 sequence is 16 residues long. The ends lost 0 bases at V and 5 bases at J; junction bases unmatched: 7. The CDR3 reads CASSLVQGGLNEKLFF. DNA of the CDR3: TGCGCCAGCAGCTTGGTCCAGGGGGGACTGAATGAAAAACTGTTTTTT.

This clone appeared a single time. V gene TRBV7-6 combines with J gene TRBJ2-5; 12 bases fit TRBD2. Germline loops: CDR1 SGHVS, CDR2 FNYEAQ. CDR3 length: 17 amino acids. V was clipped by 1 base and J by 1 base; unmatched bases: 4. The CDR3 loop is CASSLGLAGAPQETQYF. In DNA form, the CDR3 reads TGTGCCAGCAGCTTAGGACTAGCGGGGGCCCCCCAAGAGACCCAGTACTTC.

The CDR3 protein is CASSFGGGQPQHF. CDR3 nucleotides: TGTGCCAGCAGTTTTGGTGGCGGTCAGCCCCAGCATTTT. The chain carries TRBV6-5 and TRBJ1-5; D remains ambiguous. The length of the CDR3 is 13 residues. V was cut by 4 bases and J by 6 bases, with 10 bases left in between. The germline V gene encodes CDR1 MNHEY and CDR2 SVGAGI.

This sequence joins TRBV6-5 and TRBJ2-1; a possible D gene is TRBD1 (5 bases). CDR1 and CDR2 (germline): MNHEY, SVGAGI. Trimming left V 2 bases short and J 9 bases short, with 11 bases between. The CDR3 sequence is 13 residues long. CDR3 nucleotide sequence: TGTGCCAGCAGTTACCAGGGATTTAGTGAGCAGTTCTTC. Translating it yields CASSYQGFSEQFF.

The J gene is TRBJ2-5, the V gene TRBV5-1; 10 bases line up with TRBD2. This CDR3 has 16 residues. CDR1 and CDR2 from the germline V gene are SGHRS and YFSETQ. V gave up 4 bases and J gave up 4 bases; unmatched junction bases: 10. Here the CDR3 reads CASSPGLRLAGETQYF. DNA for the CDR3: TGCGCCAGCAGCCCTGGCCTCCGACTAGCGGGAGAGACCCAGTACTTC.

This chain links TRBV5-1 with TRBJ2-1; D may be TRBD2 (6 bases). Trimming removed 3 bases from V and 4 bases from J, with 17 bases in between. The CDR3 contains 16 residues. CDR1 is SGHRS and CDR2 is YFSETQ in the germline V gene. The CDR3 protein is CASSSGGSIQYNEQFF. Here the CDR3 DNA reads TGCGCCAGCAGCTCCGGGGGATCGATACAATACAATGAGCAGTTCTTC.

The genes are TRBV7-6 and TRBJ2-2; tentatively, D is TRBD2 (5 bases). The germline V gene encodes CDR1 SGHVS and CDR2 FNYEAQ. Trimming removed 2 bases at V and 2 bases at J, with 18 bases between. The CDR3 length is 18 residues. The CDR3 DNA follows: TGTGCCAGCAGCTTAAGGGTCCGCGAGGGATTCAACACCGGGGAGCTGTTTTTT. Translation: CASSLRVREGFNTGELFF.

The genes are TRBV9 and TRBJ2-3, with 7 bases identical to TRBD1. The CDR3 runs 13 residues. CDR1 and CDR2 from the germline V gene are SGDLS and YYNGEE. The junction had 5 bases not matched to a gene; V was cut back by 4 bases and J by 6 bases. This CDR3 is CASSRTGADTQYF. CDR3 nucleotides: TGTGCCAGCAGCCGAACAGGGGCGGATACGCAGTATTTT.

The chain links TRBV7-6 to TRBJ2-2; D is perhaps TRBD2 (6 bases). CDR3 length: 13 residues. CDR1 is SGHVS, CDR2 FNYEAQ, per germline. V was trimmed by 5 bases and J by 10 bases, leaving 14 bases between them. The CDR3 bases are TGTGCCAGCAGCCCCAGCTCGGGACTGGAGCTGTTTTTT. Its translation is CASSPSSGLELFF.